Below, 19 T cell receptor beta chains from the same sample are listed, as sequenced in a study of cytomegalovirus exposure and HLA in healthy donors. Primers for the PCR totalled 60 Vbeta and 13 Jbeta. The repertoire was sequenced with immunoSEQ multiplex PCR; TCRdb's copy has only in-frame clones and lacks some. Its table lists 80,000 to 100,000 clones. Sequencing was carried out using PBMCs. The receptors come from a man aged 45-60 years in good health and CMV-seronegative.

The chain employs TRBV4-1 and TRBJ2-1; the match to TRBD2 covers 15 bases. This CDR3 region has 17 residues. Per the germline V gene, CDR1 is MGHRA and CDR2 is YSYEKL. V trimming: 0 bases; J trimming: 7 bases; junction bases outside the gene matches: 4. Here the CDR3 DNA reads TGCGCCAGCAGCCAAGAGACGGGACTAGCGGGGGGTAATGAGCAGTTCTTC. It is translated as CASSQETGLAGGNEQFF.

The J gene is TRBJ2-5, the V gene TRBV19, with D maybe TRBD2 (6 bases). CDR1 and CDR2 (germline): LNHDA, SQIVND (reference sequence). This CDR3 is built from 13 residues. The V end lost 7 bases, the J end lost 3 bases, and 12 bases lay between the germline ends. The CDR3 spells CASNSWGEETQYF. DNA of the CDR3: TGTGCCAGTAACTCATGGGGGGAAGAGACCCAGTACTTC.

The chain uses TRBV20-1 and TRBJ2-1, with D unresolved. Germline V lookup: CDR1 DFQATT, CDR2 SNEGSKA (reference sequence). The CDR3 runs to 11 residues. Trimming left V 1 base short and J 7 bases short, with 5 bases between. The CDR3 spells CSARVINEQFF. DNA of the CDR3: TGCAGTGCTAGAGTTATAAATGAGCAGTTCTTC.

The chain employs TRBV5-1 and TRBJ1-1; D remains ambiguous. CDR1 and CDR2 from the germline V gene are SGHRS and YFSETQ. The CDR3 extends over 13 amino acids. V lost 0 bases to trimming and J lost 4 bases, with 7 bases between them. CDR3 protein: CASSLDSGTEAFF. CDR3 DNA: TGCGCCAGCAGCTTGGACTCGGGCACTGAAGCTTTCTTT.

The chain is built from TRBV5-4 and TRBJ2-7; 7 positions match TRBD1. CDR1 and CDR2 from the germline V gene are SGHNT and YYREEE (reference sequence). This CDR3 spans 15 amino acids. The ends lost 2 bases at V and 0 bases at J; junction bases unmatched: 5. The CDR3 spells CASSLGGRSSYEQYF. DNA of the CDR3: TGTGCCAGCAGCTTAGGGGGCAGGAGCTCCTACGAGCAGTACTTC.

The chain recombines TRBV9 with TRBJ2-5, with 9 bases lining up with TRBD1. The CDR3 is made up of 15 amino acids. Germline V lookup: CDR1 SGDLS, CDR2 YYNGEE. The V and J ends lost 3 bases and 5 bases, in that order; junction bases with no gene match: 8. Here the CDR3 DNA reads TGTGCCAGCAGCGGGGGGACAGGGTATTCGGAGACCCAGTACTTC. Its translation is CASSGGTGYSETQYF.

In DNA, the CDR3 is TGTGCCAGCAGCCTCGAGGGACAGGTTGGAATCGGCTACACCTTC. Translating it yields CASSLEGQVGIGYTF. This rearrangement joins TRBV4-2 to TRBJ1-2; 8 nucleotides agree with TRBD1. Germline V gene sequence: CDR1 LGHNA, CDR2 YNFKEQ. CDR3 length equals 15 residues. V trimming: 4 bases; J trimming: 8 bases; junction bases outside the gene matches: 12.

J is TRBJ1-5 and V is TRBV6-5; 11 bases are a match to TRBD1. CDR3 length: 14 residues. Germline CDR1 and CDR2: MNHEY and SVGAGI. After removal of 7 bases from V and 6 bases from J, the junction contained 5 bases not matched to a gene. This CDR3 reads CASNTGTGGQPQHF. The CDR3 DNA is TGTGCCAGCAATACCGGGACAGGGGGTCAGCCCCAGCATTTT.

The chain is built from TRBV25-1 and TRBJ2-7, with TRBD2 matching over 7 bases. V gave up 3 bases and J gave up 3 bases; unmatched junction bases: 5. This CDR3 contains 14 residues. In germline, CDR1 is MGHDK, CDR2 SYGVNS. CDR3 region: CASSDGGGYYEQYF. The CDR3 region has the DNA TGTGCCAGCAGTGATGGGGGGGGGTACTACGAGCAGTACTTC.

The genes are TRBV7-9 and TRBJ1-4, with TRBD1 matching 9 bases. The length of the CDR3 is 15 residues. V was clipped by 5 bases and J by 7 bases; unmatched bases: 8. Germline V gives CDR1 SEHNR, CDR2 FQNEAQ (reference sequence). This chain's CDR3 is CASSAGTGRTEKLFF. The DNA of the CDR3 is TGTGCCAGCAGCGCCGGGACAGGGAGGACTGAAAAACTGTTTTTT.

The chain is built from TRBV18 and TRBJ1-1, with 8 nucleotides matching TRBD1. Looked up from germline, CDR1 is KGHSH and CDR2 is LQKENI. The CDR3 covers 16 residues. V trimming: 4 bases; J trimming: 0 bases; junction bases outside the gene matches: 7. CDR3 region: CASSRFRGRLNTEAFF. The CDR3, as DNA: TGTGCCAGCTCACGGTTCAGGGGGCGGTTGAACACTGAAGCTTTCTTT.

The rearrangement joins TRBV18 to TRBJ1-2, with D hard to call. This CDR3 is 14 amino acids long. V shed 3 bases and J shed 4 bases, with 12 bases lying between them. CDR1 is KGHSH and CDR2 is LQKENI in the germline V gene. In DNA, the CDR3 is TGTGCCAGCTCACCGAGTGGGGAGGGCTATGGCTACACCTTC. Its translation: CASSPSGEGYGYTF.

The chain has TRBV5-1 and TRBJ1-1; TRBD1 is a possible D gene (6 bases). There are 14 residues in the CDR3. V lost 3 bases, J lost 1 base, and 10 bases lay in between. The germline V gene has CDR1 SGHRS and CDR2 YFSETQ. In DNA, the CDR3 is TGCGCCAGCAGCTCGGACAGTACGAACACTGAAGCTTTCTTT. It translates to CASSSDSTNTEAFF.

The chain couples TRBV19 to TRBJ1-5; 10 nucleotides line up with TRBD1. Per the germline V gene, CDR1 is LNHDA and CDR2 is SQIVND (reference sequence). V shed 1 base, J shed 5 bases, and the junction held 5 bases outside the gene matches. This CDR3 is built from 16 residues. The CDR3 protein is CASSIAWTGGDQPQHF. The DNA of the CDR3 is TGTGCCAGTAGTATAGCTTGGACAGGGGGAGATCAGCCCCAGCATTTT.

This chain links TRBV2 with TRBJ1-1; possibly TRBD1 for D (6 bases). This CDR3 comprises 12 residues. Trimming shortened V by 8 bases and J by 0 bases, and 7 bases separated the two germline ends. The V gene's germline CDR1 is SNHLY and CDR2 FYNNEI. The CDR3 is CASGQLNTEAFF. As DNA, the CDR3 is TGTGCCAGCGGACAGCTGAACACTGAAGCTTTCTTT.

In the case of this clone: This specimen includes other DNA sequences encoding the same CDR3. The chain carries TRBV6-5 and TRBJ2-7; possible D gene TRBD1, 6 bases. The germline V gene encodes CDR1 MNHEY and CDR2 SVGAGI. Trimming removed 6 bases from V and 5 bases from J, with 17 bases in between. The CDR3 is made up of 14 amino acids. CDR3 loop: CASSSDRWLNEQYF. In DNA, the CDR3 is TGTGCCAGCAGCTCCGACAGGTGGCTTAACGAGCAGTACTTC.

The chain combines TRBV9 with TRBJ1-1, with D unresolved. CDR1 and CDR2 from the germline V gene are SGDLS and YYNGEE. Trimming removed 4 bases at V and 1 base at J, with 8 bases between. This CDR3 has 13 amino acids. The CDR3 sequence: CASSPAGNTEAFF. The DNA of the CDR3 is TGTGCCAGCAGCCCCGCGGGGAACACTGAAGCTTTCTTT. The full variable domain, with the rest looked up from reference TRBV9 and TRBJ1-1, is DSGVTQTPKHLITATGQRVTLRCSPRSGDLSVYWYQQSLDQGLQFLIQYYNGEERAKGNILERFSAQQFPDLHSELNLSSLELGDSALYFCASSPAGNTEAFFGQGTRLTVV.

DNA for the CDR3: TGCGCCAGCAGCCTGGGACAGAACACTGAAGCTTTCTTT. It codes for CASSLGQNTEAFF. The rearrangement joins TRBV4-3 to TRBJ1-1; perhaps TRBD1 as D (6 bases). This CDR3 has 13 amino acids. The V gene lost 4 bases and the J gene lost 1 base, with 7 bases spanning the gap. Germline V gene sequence: CDR1 LGHNA, CDR2 YSLEER.

The chain links TRBV5-1 to TRBJ2-5; a weak D match, TRBD1 (6 bases). Deletions cut 0 bases from V and 1 base from J, with 10 bases between. There are 15 residues in the CDR3. From germline, CDR1 is SGHRS and CDR2 YFSETQ. The CDR3 spells CASSLVGQSQETQYF. As DNA, the CDR3 is TGCGCCAGCAGCTTGGTAGGACAGAGCCAAGAGACCCAGTACTTC.